These 28 T cell receptor beta chains were all obtained from the same sample, sequenced in a study of blood T cell repertoires in COVID-19. TCRdb keeps only in-frame clones here, not all; method: immunoSEQ multiplex PCR. This sample has 30,000 to 45,000 clones; roughly 90% occur once, and the top ten carry around 5.7%. The material sequenced was peripheral blood. The receptors shown here come from a human donor in a cohort sampled during active COVID-19.

The V call is TRBV27, the J call TRBJ2-7, with TRBD2 identical over 7 bases. V was pared by 4 bases and J by 3 bases, with 9 bases of the junction left unmatched. Germline loops: CDR1 MNHEY, CDR2 SMNVEV (reference sequence). This CDR3 contains 15 residues. The CDR3: CASSSLAEKYYEQYF. CDR3 nucleotide sequence: TGTGCCAGCAGTTCTCTAGCGGAAAAATACTACGAGCAGTACTTC.

This rearrangement joins TRBV5-1 to TRBJ1-5; 7 bases agree with TRBD1. This CDR3 comprises 15 residues. Germline CDR1 reads SGHRS; CDR2 reads YFSETQ. Trimming at V came to 0 bases and at J to 8 bases, leaving 8 bases not matched to a gene. DNA of the CDR3: TGCGCCAGCAGCTTGGGGGACAGCAGTTCGGAGCCCCAGCATTTT. This translates into CASSLGDSSSEPQHF.

This clone was seen a few times. The genes are TRBV6-2 or TRBV6-3 and TRBJ2-7, with D maybe TRBD2 (6 bases). V gave up 2 bases and J gave up 3 bases, with 14 bases separating them. This CDR3 contains 15 residues. Germline CDR1 and CDR2: MNHEY and SVGEGT. The CDR3 sequence is CASSYGGGSLYEQYF. The CDR3 DNA reads as TGTGCCAGCAGTTACGGGGGAGGCTCCCTCTACGAGCAGTACTTC.

The J gene is TRBJ1-2, the V gene TRBV7-9; 8 nucleotides match TRBD1. The J segment lost 4 bases and the V segment lost 2 bases, leaving 3 bases of the junction unmatched. Germline CDR1 is SEHNR and CDR2 is FQNEAQ (reference sequence). There are 14 residues in the CDR3. The CDR3 region is CASSLQGAGYGYTF. DNA for the CDR3: TGTGCCAGCAGCTTACAGGGGGCTGGCTATGGCTACACCTTC.

The gene calls are TRBV3-1 (or the pseudogene TRBV3-2) and TRBJ2-1, with unresolved D. Germline V gives CDR1 LGHDT, CDR2 YNNKEL (reference sequence). The CDR3 is 16 residues long. V was cut by 2 bases and J by 0 bases, with 11 bases left in between. The CDR3 spells CASSQYAFSSYNEQFF. CDR3 coding DNA: TGTGCCAGCAGCCAATATGCTTTTAGCTCCTACAATGAGCAGTTCTTC.

The chain is built from TRBV7-2 and TRBJ1-4; weak D call: TRBD1 (5 bases). This CDR3 is 15 amino acids long. Trimming pared 0 bases from V and 4 bases from J, leaving 9 bases between. The germline V gene has CDR1 SGHTA and CDR2 FQGNSA. This CDR3 reads CASSLAYRSNEKLFF. Written as DNA, the CDR3 is TGTGCCAGCAGCTTAGCGTACAGGAGTAATGAAAAACTGTTTTTT.

This chain's CDR3 is CASSQGKETQYF. The CDR3, as DNA: TGTGCCAGCAGCCAGGGGAAAGAGACCCAGTACTTC. V and J are TRBV25-1 and TRBJ2-5; D perhaps matches TRBD1 (6 bases). V dropped 6 bases and J dropped 3 bases, with 8 bases sitting between them. Germline lookup yields CDR1 MGHDK and CDR2 SYGVNS. CDR3 length: 12 amino acids. The variable domain in full, completed from reference TRBV25-1 and TRBJ2-5, reads EADIYQTPRYLVIGTGKKITLECSQTMGHDKMYWYQQDPGMELHLIHYSYGVNSTEKGDLSSESTVSRIRTEHFPLTLESARPSHTSQYLCASSQGKETQYFGPGTRLLVL.

The CDR3, as DNA: TGTGCCAGCAGTTCCGCGGGGGCGGGTAATGAAAAACTGTTTTTT. As protein: CASSSAGAGNEKLFF. V usage is TRBV28 and J usage is TRBJ1-4; possible D gene TRBD1, 6 bases. There are 15 residues in the CDR3. Germline lookup yields CDR1 MDHEN and CDR2 SYDVKM. Trimming took 4 bases from V and 4 from J, leaving 13 bases between them.

The chain links TRBV19 to TRBJ2-1; 9 bases align to TRBD1. V dropped 5 bases and J dropped 7; count of bases not matched to a gene: 12. The germline V gene encodes CDR1 LNHDA and CDR2 SQIVND (reference sequence). The CDR3 is 16 amino acids. The CDR3 here is CASSAHRGLRINEQFF. The CDR3 DNA sequence: TGTGCCAGTAGTGCCCACAGGGGGCTAAGGATAAATGAGCAGTTCTTC.

This rearrangement joins TRBV4-1 to TRBJ2-7; TRBD2 matches 9 bases. The CDR3 runs to 14 residues. Germline V lookup: CDR1 MGHRA, CDR2 YSYEKL. The V segment lost 4 bases and the J segment 0 bases; nucleotides outside the gene matches: 1. CDR3 bases: TGCGCCAGCAGCCCTAGCGGGGCCTCCTACGAGCAGTACTTC. Its protein is CASSPSGASYEQYF.

The chain has TRBV6-4 and TRBJ1-2, with 11 bases lining up with TRBD1. Losses at the gene ends were 6 bases for V and 4 bases for J; bases not matched to a gene: 1. Germline lookup yields CDR1 MRHNA and CDR2 SNTAGT. The CDR3 is made up of 13 amino acids. The CDR3 protein is CASRGTGGYGYTF. CDR3 nucleotides: TGTGCCAGCAGGGGGACAGGGGGCTATGGCTACACCTTC.

V gene TRBV2 combines with J gene TRBJ1-5, with no clear D. V was shortened by 8 bases and J by 4 bases, with 12 bases between the two germline ends. The germline CDR1 and CDR2 sequences are SNHLY and FYNNEI. CDR3 size: 13 residues. The CDR3 DNA reads TGTGCCAGCTGGGCCGGAGGGAATCAGCCCCAGCATTTT. Translated, it gives CASWAGGNQPQHF.

V gene TRBV30 combines with J gene TRBJ2-5, with D perhaps matching TRBD2 (5 bases). Trimming stripped 0 bases from V and 3 bases from J, with 14 bases between. CDR1 GTSNPN and CDR2 SVGIG come from the germline V gene (reference sequence). The CDR3 length is 15 residues. DNA of the CDR3: TGTGCCTGGAGTGTTTTCGGCGGGCTTAAAGAGACCCAGTACTTC. It is translated as CAWSVFGGLKETQYF.

The V call is TRBV29-1, the J call TRBJ1-5; 7 bases map to TRBD1. Germline CDR1 is SQVTM and CDR2 is ANQGSEA. There are 13 residues in the CDR3. The junction had 2 bases not matched to a gene; V was cut back by 4 bases and J by 2 bases. The CDR3 protein is CSVGQGGNQPQHF. For the CDR3, the DNA is TGCAGCGTTGGACAGGGAGGCAATCAGCCCCAGCATTTT.

This rearrangement joins TRBV4-1 to TRBJ1-1; 8 positions match TRBD1. The V and J ends lost 0 bases and 6 bases, in that order; junction bases with no gene match: 6. The CDR3 length is 15 residues. Germline V gives CDR1 MGHRA, CDR2 YSYEKL. Written as DNA, the CDR3 is TGCGCCAGCAGCCAAGATCATCCAGGGGGCCCTGAAGCTTTCTTT. It yields the protein CASSQDHPGGPEAFF.

The chain joins TRBV2 to TRBJ1-6; 8 nucleotides align to TRBD1. This CDR3 is 14 amino acids long. Trimming at V came to 6 bases and at J to 10 bases, leaving 8 bases not matched to a gene. Germline loops: CDR1 SNHLY, CDR2 FYNNEI. The CDR3 loop is CASRGQGDDSPLHF. CDR3 nucleotides: TGTGCCAGCAGAGGACAGGGTGACGACTCACCCCTCCACTTT.

This clone was recorded a few times. J is TRBJ2-7 and V is TRBV7-2; D uncertain. CDR3 size: 12 residues. V gave up 5 bases and J gave up 0 bases, with 5 bases separating them. Germline CDR1 and CDR2: SGHTA and FQGNSA. CDR3 nucleotide sequence: TGTGCCAGCAGCCTCAGCTCCTACGAGCAGTACTTC. Amino acids: CASSLSSYEQYF.

This clone was seen just once. The chain has TRBV11-3 and TRBJ2-1; perhaps TRBD1 as D (5 bases). The CDR3 totals 15 residues. V gave up 5 bases and J gave up 7 bases, with 18 bases separating them. CDR1 and CDR2 from the germline V gene are SGHNT and YENEEA. The CDR3 sequence is CASSPRIGARNEQFF. The DNA of the CDR3 is TGTGCCAGCAGCCCCCGGATAGGGGCGAGGAATGAGCAGTTCTTC.

The chain links TRBV5-5 to TRBJ1-2, with TRBD1 identical over 8 bases. CDR1 is SGHKS and CDR2 is YYEKEE in the germline V gene (reference sequence). After removal of 2 bases from V and 6 bases from J, the junction contained 3 bases not matched to a gene. The CDR3 consists of 13 residues. The CDR3 DNA sequence: TGTGCCAGCAGCTTCGGACAGGGAGATGGCTACACCTTC. Protein: CASSFGQGDGYTF.

This rearrangement joins TRBV2 to TRBJ1-1, with 8 bases matching TRBD1. Trimming at V came to 6 bases and at J to 4 bases, leaving 7 bases not matched to a gene. The CDR3 sequence is 14 residues long. In germline, CDR1 is SNHLY, CDR2 FYNNEI. For the CDR3, the DNA is TGTGCCAGCAGGTCGGGACAGGAGACCACTGAAGCTTTCTTT. This gives the protein CASRSGQETTEAFF.

Of note for this clone: An end of the junction does not agree with germline; a read error may underlie this. V and J are TRBV5-1 and TRBJ1-3, with D maybe TRBD1 (5 bases). CDR1 and CDR2 (germline): SGHRS, YFSETQ. The CDR3 runs to 15 residues. DNA for the CDR3: TGCGCCAACAGCTTGGAAGCGGGGGAAGGAAACACCATATATTTT. Translating it yields CANSLEAGEGNTIYF.

The chain is built from TRBV19 and TRBJ1-4; D gene ambiguous. The CDR3 totals 14 residues. Germline V CDR1 and CDR2: LNHDA, SQIVND (reference sequence). Between the trimmed V and J ends, which lost 7 bases and 0 bases, there was a span of 9 bases. CDR3 sequence reads: CASTRQTTNEKLFF. As DNA, the CDR3 is TGTGCCAGTACGAGGCAGACAACTAATGAAAAACTGTTTTTT. The full variable domain, rest sourced from reference TRBV19 and TRBJ1-4, is DGGITQSPKYLFRKEGQNVTLSCEQNLNHDAMYWYRQDPGQGLRLIYYSQIVNDFQKGDIAEGYSVSREKKESFPLTVTSAQKNPTAFYLCASTRQTTNEKLFFGSGTQLSVL.

This chain links TRBV11-2 with TRBJ1-1; TRBD1 might be the D (5 bases). The CDR3 runs 15 residues. Per the germline V gene, CDR1 is SGHAT and CDR2 is FQNNGV. V lost 0 bases, J lost 2 bases, and 10 bases lay in between. The CDR3 loop is CASSLDPGSNTEAFF. CDR3 DNA: TGTGCCAGCAGCTTAGATCCAGGGTCAAACACTGAAGCTTTCTTT.

The chain combines TRBV7-2 with TRBJ2-5; possibly TRBD1 for D (6 bases). The CDR3 extends over 15 amino acids. Looked up from germline, CDR1 is SGHTA and CDR2 is FQGNSA. Trimming removed 1 base from V and 4 bases from J, with 13 bases in between. The chain's CDR3 is CASSLDGTPVETQYF. CDR3 sequence (DNA): TGTGCCAGCAGCTTAGATGGGACACCGGTAGAGACCCAGTACTTC.

The gene calls are TRBV6-1 and TRBJ1-2; 7 bases fit TRBD1. The CDR3 is 16 amino acids. V lost 4 bases, J lost 1 base, and 9 bases stayed unmatched. The V gene's germline CDR1 is MNHNS and CDR2 SASEGT. CDR3 in amino acids: CASSATDRPFNYGYTF. For the CDR3, the DNA is TGTGCCAGCAGTGCCACGGACAGGCCTTTTAACTATGGCTACACCTTC.

V and J are TRBV18 and TRBJ2-5, with 11 bases identical to TRBD2. This CDR3 spans 16 amino acids. Germline CDR1 and CDR2: KGHSH and LQKENI. V shed 3 bases, J shed 4 bases, and the junction held 7 bases outside the gene matches. The CDR3 protein is CASSPLLAGGGETQYF. The CDR3 DNA sequence: TGTGCCAGCTCACCCCTTCTAGCGGGGGGCGGAGAGACCCAGTACTTC.

The chain is built from TRBV7-9 and TRBJ2-3; possibly TRBD1 for D (6 bases). The CDR3 extends over 16 amino acids. V was cut by 8 bases and J by 2 bases, with 20 bases left in between. Per the germline V gene, CDR1 is SEHNR and CDR2 is FQNEAQ (reference sequence). CDR3 region: CASPHTETGATDTQYF. Written as DNA, the CDR3 is TGTGCCAGCCCGCACACAGAGACAGGAGCCACAGATACGCAGTATTTT.

This chain uses TRBV27 with TRBJ2-1; 10 bases are a match to TRBD2. The V gene's germline CDR1 is MNHEY and CDR2 SMNVEV (reference sequence). V shed 3 bases and J 7 bases; nucleotides not matched to a gene: 6. The CDR3 has 15 residues. In DNA form, the CDR3 reads TGTGCCAGCAGTTTGGGTAGCGGGGGGTATAATGAGCAGTTCTTC. As protein: CASSLGSGGYNEQFF.